This T cell receptor beta chain is drawn from a study of T cell responses to AZD1222 COVID-19 vaccine. Assay used: immunoSEQ multiplex PCR; TCRdb lists only in-frame clones, some missing. The sample yields 90,000 to 150,000 clones, about 90% seen once. This clonotype originated in an adult who received the AZD1222 COVID-19 vaccine. The sequencing used peripheral blood, collected 28 days after the second AZD1222 dose.

CDR3 nucleotide sequence: TGTGCCAGCCAGACAGGCAGAAACTCCTATAATTCACCCCTCCACTTT. Its protein product is CASQTGRNSYNSPLHF. This chain links TRBV2 with TRBJ1-6, with a tentative D call TRBD1 (6 bases). Trimming shortened V by 8 bases and J by 0 bases, and 14 bases separated the two germline ends. This CDR3 is 16 amino acids long. In germline, CDR1 is SNHLY, CDR2 FYNNEI.